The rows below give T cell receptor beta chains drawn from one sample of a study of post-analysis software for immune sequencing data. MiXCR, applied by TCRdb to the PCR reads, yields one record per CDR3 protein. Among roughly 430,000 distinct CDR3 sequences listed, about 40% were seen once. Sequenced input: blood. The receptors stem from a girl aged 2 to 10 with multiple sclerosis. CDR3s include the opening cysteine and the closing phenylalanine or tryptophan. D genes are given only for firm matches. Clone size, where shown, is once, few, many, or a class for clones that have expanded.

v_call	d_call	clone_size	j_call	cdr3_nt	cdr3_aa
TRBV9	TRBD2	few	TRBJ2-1	TGTGCCAGCAGCGTTGGCGGGAGTGGTGGCAATGAGCAGTTCTTC	CASSVGGSGGNEQFF
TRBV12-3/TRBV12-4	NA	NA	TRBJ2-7	TGTGCCAGCAGTTTTGACATTCCCTACGAGCAGTACTTC	CASSFDIPYEQYF
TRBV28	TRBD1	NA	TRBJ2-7	TGTGCCAGCAGTATCCCTAACAGGGGCTTCGAGCAGTACTTC	CASSIPNRGFEQYF
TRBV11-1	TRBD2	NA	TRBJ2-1	TGTGCCAGCAGCCGTGACGGGTACGAGGGACCTAGCGGGAGAAGGTCCTACAATGAGCAGTTCTTC	CASSRDGYEGPSGRRSYNEQFF
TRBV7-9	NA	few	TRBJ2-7	TGTGCCAGCAGCTTAGGGGCCAGGGCTCCTCACTCCTACGAGCAGTACTTC	CASSLGARAPHSYEQYF
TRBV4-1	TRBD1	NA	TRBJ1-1	TGCGCCAGCAGCGACCGACGACAGGGACCCACTGAAGCTTTCTTT	CASSDRRQGPTEAFF
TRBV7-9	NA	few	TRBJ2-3	TGTACCGGCAGCTTAGAGGGCAGCACAGATACGCAGTATTTT	CTGSLEGSTDTQYF
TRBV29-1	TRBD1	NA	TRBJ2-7	TGCAGCGTGAGGACAGGGGGCCTCGACGAGCAGTACTTC	CSVRTGGLDEQYF
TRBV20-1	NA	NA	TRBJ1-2	TGCAGTGCTAAGGCCAGGGGCTTGAGTGGCTACACCTTC	CSAKARGLSGYTF
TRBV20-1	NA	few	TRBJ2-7	TGCAGTGCTAGAGATTCCGGGTCCTACGAGCAGTACTTC	CSARDSGSYEQYF
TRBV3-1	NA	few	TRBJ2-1	TGTGCCAGCAGCCCCGGAGGGCCTAGCTCCTACAATGAGCAGTTCTTC	CASSPGGPSSYNEQFF
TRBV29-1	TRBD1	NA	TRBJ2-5	TGCAGCGTACAGGGACAGATCCAAGAGACCCAGTACTTC	CSVQGQIQETQYF
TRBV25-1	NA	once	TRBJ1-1	TGTGCCAGCAGTGAATCCCTCGGGCAGGGCCCTGAAGCTTTCTTT	CASSESLGQGPEAFF
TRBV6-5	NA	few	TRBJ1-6	TGTGCCAGCAGCCGCCTGGACAGTTTAGACTCACCCCTCCACTTT	CASSRLDSLDSPLHF
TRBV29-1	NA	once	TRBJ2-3	TGCAGCGTGGGGGACTTCGCAGATACGCAGTATTTT	CSVGDFADTQYF
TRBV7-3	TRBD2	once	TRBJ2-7	TGTGCCAGCAGCTTAAGGACTAGCTCCTACAATGAGCAGTACTTC	CASSLRTSSYNEQYF
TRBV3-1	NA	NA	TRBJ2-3	TGTGCCAGCAGCCAAGGAAGTATGTCAGATACGCAGTATTTT	CASSQGSMSDTQYF
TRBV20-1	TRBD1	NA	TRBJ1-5	TGCAGTGCTAGACCCTTCCCATCCGGGACAGGGGGAGGTCAGCCCCAGCATTTT	CSARPFPSGTGGGQPQHF
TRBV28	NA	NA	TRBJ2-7	TGTGCCAGCAGTCCCAGGGACCCCTACAATGAGCAGTACTTC	CASSPRDPYNEQYF
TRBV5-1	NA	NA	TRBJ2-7	TGCACCAGCAGCGCGGGACCGTGGGGCGAGCAGTACTTC	CTSSAGPWGEQYF
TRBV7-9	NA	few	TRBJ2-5	TGTGCCTTGGAGACAGGTCCAGAGACCCAGTACTTC	CALETGPETQYF
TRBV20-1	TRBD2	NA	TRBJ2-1	TGCAGTGCTAGAGATCGGGGGGGAGGGCCTTATTCCAAGCAGTTCTTC	CSARDRGGGPYSKQFF
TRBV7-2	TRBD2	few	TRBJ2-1	TGTGCCAGCAGCTTATCGGGACTAGCGGCCTACAATGAGCAGTTCTTC	CASSLSGLAAYNEQFF
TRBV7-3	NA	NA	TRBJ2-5	TGTGCCAGCAGCTCGCACCCCCAACAAGAGACCCAGTACTTC	CASSSHPQQETQYF
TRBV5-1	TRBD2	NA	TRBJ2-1	TGCGCCAGCAGCAGAACTAGCGGGGGCAACAATGAGCAGTTCTTC	CASSRTSGGNNEQFF
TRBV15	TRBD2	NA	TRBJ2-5	TGTGCCACCAGCAGAGATCCATCAGCGGGGGAGACCCAGTACTTC	CATSRDPSAGETQYF
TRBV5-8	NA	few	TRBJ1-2	TGTGCCAGCAGCTTGGATGGCAGGGGAGGCTATGGCTACACCTTC	CASSLDGRGGYGYTF
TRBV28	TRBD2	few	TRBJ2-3	TGTGCCAGCACCCTTAGCGGGAGTGGGTTAGATACGCAGTATTTT	CASTLSGSGLDTQYF
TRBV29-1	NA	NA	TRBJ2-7	TGCAGCGTTGAGGATCAGAACTACGAGCAGTACTTC	CSVEDQNYEQYF
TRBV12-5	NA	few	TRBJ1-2	TGTGCTAGTGGTTTAGCAACAGCAAACTATGGCTACACCTTC	CASGLATANYGYTF
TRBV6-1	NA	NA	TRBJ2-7	TGTGCCAGCAGTGAATCGGGACACCCGTACGAGCAGTACTTC	CASSESGHPYEQYF
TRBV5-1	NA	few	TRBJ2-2	TGCGCCAGCAGCTTGAGGAGACAGGGAGGGACGAACACCGGGGAGCTGTTTTTT	CASSLRRQGGTNTGELFF
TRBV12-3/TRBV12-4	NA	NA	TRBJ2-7	TGTGCCAGCAGTTTAGCCGGGTGGGAGCAGTACTTC	CASSLAGWEQYF
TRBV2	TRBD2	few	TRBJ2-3	TGTGCCAGCAGTGGGGACTACACGGATACGCAGTATTTT	CASSGDYTDTQYF
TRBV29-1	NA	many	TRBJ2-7	TGCAGCGCCCTAATCCCGGAGTCCTACGAGCAGTACTTC	CSALIPESYEQYF
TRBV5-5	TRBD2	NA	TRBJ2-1	TGTGCCAGCAGCGGCGTGGCGGGAGTGGGAAATGAGCAGTTCTTC	CASSGVAGVGNEQFF
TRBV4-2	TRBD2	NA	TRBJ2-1	TGTGCCAGCAGCCAAGATCGCTCTAGCGGGGGGCAATTGAATGAGCAGTTCTTC	CASSQDRSSGGQLNEQFF
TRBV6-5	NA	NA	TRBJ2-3	TGTGCCAGCAGTTATTTCGGCGGTAGCACAGATACGCAGTATTTT	CASSYFGGSTDTQYF
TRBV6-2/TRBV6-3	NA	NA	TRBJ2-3	TGTGCCAGCAGTCGGGCCTCCCGCACAGATACGCAGTATTTT	CASSRASRTDTQYF
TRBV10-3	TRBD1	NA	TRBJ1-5	TGTGCCCCGACCCCGACAGGGGTCTCCAATCAGCCCCAGCATTTT	CAPTPTGVSNQPQHF
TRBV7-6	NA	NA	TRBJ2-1	TGTGCCAGCAGCTTAGCGGCAGCCAGGGTACGGGGCAATGAGCAGTTCTTC	CASSLAAARVRGNEQFF
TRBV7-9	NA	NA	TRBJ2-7	TGTGCCAGCAGCAAACGGACGGATTCCTACGAGCAGTACTTC	CASSKRTDSYEQYF
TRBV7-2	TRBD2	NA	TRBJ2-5	TGTGCCAGCAGTCTAGATAGCGGGAGTCAGACCCAGTACTTC	CASSLDSGSQTQYF
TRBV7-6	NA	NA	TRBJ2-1	TGTGCCAGCAGCTTACGAGCTGACGATGAGCAGTTCTTC	CASSLRADDEQFF
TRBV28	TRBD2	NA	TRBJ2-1	TGTGCCAGCAGCCACGGACTAGGTATTGTCAATGAGCAGTTCTTC	CASSHGLGIVNEQFF
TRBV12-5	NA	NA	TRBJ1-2	TGTGCTAGTACATCAGGAGACGCTAACTATGGCTACACCTTC	CASTSGDANYGYTF
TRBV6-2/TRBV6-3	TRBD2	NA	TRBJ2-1	TGTGCCAGCAGTCCCGGGACTAGCGGGCTTTGGAACAATGAGCAGTTCTTC	CASSPGTSGLWNNEQFF
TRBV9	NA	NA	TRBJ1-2	TGTGCCAGCAGCGTAGAAGGGACGGAATATGGCTACACCTTC	CASSVEGTEYGYTF
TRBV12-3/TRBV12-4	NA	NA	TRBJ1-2	TGTGCCAGCAGTTTAAGGTCCGCTTATGGCTACACCTTC	CASSLRSAYGYTF
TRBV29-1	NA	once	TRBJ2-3	TGCAGCGTTGAGGCACGGAGCGGCACAGATACGCAGTATTTT	CSVEARSGTDTQYF
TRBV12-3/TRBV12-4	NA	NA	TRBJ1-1	TGTGCCAGCAGTTTTTCACAGGGATCGACTGAAGCTTTCTTT	CASSFSQGSTEAFF
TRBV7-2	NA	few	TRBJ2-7	TGTGCCAGCAGCTTAGGGGTAACAGGACCCTACGAGCAGTACTTC	CASSLGVTGPYEQYF
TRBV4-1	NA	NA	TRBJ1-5	TGCGCCAGCAGCCAACAGGAGGCTGGTGAGCCCCAGCATTTT	CASSQQEAGEPQHF
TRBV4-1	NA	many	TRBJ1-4	TGCGCCAGCAGCCAAGTTAATATGGGCTTTAGCCAGAATGAAAAACTGTTTTTT	CASSQVNMGFSQNEKLFF
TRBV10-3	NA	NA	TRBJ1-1	TGTGCCATCAGAGCAGAACCGGACACTGAAGCTTTCTTT	CAIRAEPDTEAFF